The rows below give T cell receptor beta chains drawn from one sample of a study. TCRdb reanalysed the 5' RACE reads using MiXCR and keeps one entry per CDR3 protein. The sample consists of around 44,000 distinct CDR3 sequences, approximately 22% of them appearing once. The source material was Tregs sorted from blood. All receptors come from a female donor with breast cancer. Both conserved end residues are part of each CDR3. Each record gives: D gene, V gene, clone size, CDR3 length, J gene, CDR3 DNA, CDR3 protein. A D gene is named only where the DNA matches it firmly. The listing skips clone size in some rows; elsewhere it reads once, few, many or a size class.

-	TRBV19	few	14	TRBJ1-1	TGTGCCAGTAGTATTCGTGCGGTGAACACTGAAGCTTTCTTT	CASSIRAVNTEAFF
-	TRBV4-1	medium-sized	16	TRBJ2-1	TGCGCCAGCAGCCAAGAGGGGTGGAGCTCCTACAATGAGCAGTTCTTC	CASSQEGWSSYNEQFF
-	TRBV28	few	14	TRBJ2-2	TGTGCCAGCATCCCCCAGATATCAAACGGGGAGCTGTTTTTT	CASIPQISNGELFF
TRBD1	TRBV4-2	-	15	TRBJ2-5	TGTGCCAGCAGCCACGGCGACAGGGGGGAAGAGACCCAGTACTTC	CASSHGDRGEETQYF
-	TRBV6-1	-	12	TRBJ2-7	TGTGCCAGCAGTCCCCACTCGGACCCTAGGGACTTC	CASSPHSDPRDF
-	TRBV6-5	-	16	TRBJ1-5	TGTGCCAGCAGTGAAGTCAGGGCCGCGATGTGGCGGCCCCAGCATTTT	CASSEVRAAMWRPQHF
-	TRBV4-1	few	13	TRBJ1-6	TGCGCCAGCAGCCAATTTACTTATTCACCCCTCCACTTT	CASSQFTYSPLHF
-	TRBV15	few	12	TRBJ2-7	TGTGCCACCAGCAGAGATCGGGGGGAGCAGTACTTC	CATSRDRGEQYF
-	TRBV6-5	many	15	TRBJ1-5	TGTGCCAGCAGTTACGCACAGGGACTCAATCAGCCCCAGCATTTT	CASSYAQGLNQPQHF
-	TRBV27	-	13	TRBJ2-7	TGTGCCAGCAGTTACACGACAGGCTACGAGCAGTACTTC	CASSYTTGYEQYF
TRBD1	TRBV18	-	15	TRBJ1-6	TGTGCCAGCTCACCACTACAGGGGGGGAATTCACCCCTCCACTTT	CASSPLQGGNSPLHF
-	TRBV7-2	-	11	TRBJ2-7	TGTGCCAGCCGGGTAGGCTCCGAGCAGTACTTC	CASRVGSEQYF
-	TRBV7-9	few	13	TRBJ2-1	TGTGCCAGCAGCTCCGTCGTAATCGATGAGCAGTTCTTC	CASSSVVIDEQFF